What follows are 25 T cell receptor beta chains derived from one specimen sequenced in a study of T cells in Graves' hyperthyroidism and ophthalmopathy. RNA transcripts served as the template for amplifying TCR beta CDR3 regions. The HTBI primer set drove a first-round RT-PCR of the TCR CDR3. TCRdb re-derived calls from the multiplex PCR reads in MiXCR, one entry per CDR3 protein. The sample has 300,000 to 450,000 distinct CDR3 sequences; around an eighth are singletons. The sample was blood. Source of these receptors: a man aged 25-40 years with Graves' hyperthyroidism that later progressed to Graves' ophthalmopathy.

There are many counts of this clonotype. The chain links TRBV7-9 to TRBJ2-3; D gene unclear. The germline CDR1 and CDR2 sequences are SEHNR and FQNEAQ (reference sequence). V was shortened by 2 bases and J by 0 bases, with 12 bases between the two germline ends. CDR3 length: 16 residues. CDR3: CASSLTATSSTDTQYF. The DNA for the CDR3 is TGTGCCAGCAGCTTAACAGCAACCTCTAGCACAGATACGCAGTATTTT.

CDR3: CSATITGIGYNEQFF. CDR3 sequence (DNA): TGCAGTGCTACAATTACAGGAATTGGCTACAATGAGCAGTTCTTC. The chain couples TRBV20-1 to TRBJ2-1; D is possibly TRBD1 (5 bases). The germline gives CDR1 DFQATT, CDR2 SNEGSKA (reference sequence). Trimming pared 4 bases from V and 3 bases from J, leaving 16 bases between. The CDR3 runs 15 residues.

The rearrangement joins TRBV25-1 to TRBJ2-2, with D perhaps TRBD1 (5 bases). The V end was cut by 3 bases, the J end by 5 bases, with 7 bases between. CDR1 is MGHDK, CDR2 SYGVNS, per germline. The CDR3 runs 13 residues. The CDR3 sequence is CASSDRVTGELFF. For the CDR3, the DNA is TGTGCCAGCAGTGACAGGGTTACCGGGGAGCTGTTTTTT.

The chain carries TRBV19 and TRBJ1-2, with 11 bases fitting TRBD1. This CDR3 is built from 14 residues. V was clipped by 3 bases and J by 4 bases; unmatched bases: 1. Germline-derived CDR1 and CDR2 are LNHDA and SQIVND (reference sequence). CDR3 region: CASSIGTGGYGYTF. CDR3 DNA sequence: TGTGCCAGTAGTATTGGGACAGGGGGCTATGGCTACACCTTC.

This clonotype was observed at least ten times. CDR3 amino acids: CASSPKTMVTDTQYF. CDR3 bases: TGTGCCAGCTCACCTAAGACTATGGTCACAGATACGCAGTATTTT. The chain uses TRBV18 and TRBJ2-3, with D perhaps TRBD2 (5 bases). The V end was cut by 3 bases, the J end by 2 bases, with 12 bases between. This CDR3 has 15 residues. Germline lookup yields CDR1 KGHSH and CDR2 LQKENI. The full variable domain, in which reference TRBV18 and TRBJ2-3 provide the parts outside the CDR3, is NAGVMQNPRHLVRRRGQEARLRCSPMKGHSHVYWYRQLPEEGLKFMVYLQKENIIDESGMPKERFSAEFPKEGPSILRIQQVVRGDSAAYFCASSPKTMVTDTQYFGPGTRLTVL.

Many counts were recorded for this clonotype. This chain uses TRBV18 with TRBJ1-1; 10 bases fit TRBD1. J gave up 5 bases and V 1 base, and 4 bases lay outside the gene matches. The CDR3 length is 15 residues. Germline V gene lookup returns CDR1 KGHSH and CDR2 LQKENI. CDR3 nucleotide sequence: TGTGCCAGCTCACCACTTCGACAGGGGGCAACTGAAGCTTTCTTT. It yields the protein CASSPLRQGATEAFF. Full variable domain (remainder filled in from reference TRBV18 and TRBJ1-1): NAGVMQNPRHLVRRRGQEARLRCSPMKGHSHVYWYRQLPEEGLKFMVYLQKENIIDESGMPKERFSAEFPKEGPSILRIQQVVRGDSAAYFCASSPLRQGATEAFFGQGTRLTVV.

This clonotype has a count of ten or more. This chain connects TRBV12-5 to TRBJ1-2; D ambiguous. V lost 2 bases and J 3 bases, leaving 19 bases between the germline ends. Germline V gene lookup returns CDR1 LGHNT and CDR2 FRNRAP. This CDR3 is 17 amino acids long. DNA for the CDR3: TGTGCTAGTGGTTTGAAGGTCGGCCGGATCGGGGACTATGGCTACACCTTC. Translating it yields CASGLKVGRIGDYGYTF.

This clonotype was counted many times. The chain combines TRBV6-5 with TRBJ1-1, with D hard to call. This CDR3 region has 15 residues. Trimming took 0 bases from V and 1 from J, leaving 9 bases between them. Looked up from germline, CDR1 is MNHEY and CDR2 is SVGAGI. The CDR3: CASSYSGWSNTEAFF. CDR3 DNA: TGTGCCAGCAGTTACTCAGGGTGGTCGAACACTGAAGCTTTCTTT.

The rearrangement joins TRBV28 to TRBJ2-1; the match to TRBD1 covers 7 bases. Germline CDR1 MDHEN, CDR2 SYDVKM. The CDR3 spans 14 residues. V was clipped by 3 bases and J by 7 bases; unmatched bases: 6. DNA of the CDR3: TGTGCCAGCAGTTTCAGGGGGTTTCGGAATGAGCAGTTCTTC. Encoded protein: CASSFRGFRNEQFF.

The gene calls are TRBV4-1 and TRBJ2-1; 12 bases line up with TRBD2. Losses at the gene ends were 3 bases for V and 10 bases for J; bases not matched to a gene: 19. Per the germline V gene, CDR1 is MGHRA and CDR2 is YSYEKL. The CDR3 runs to 19 residues. CDR3 sequence: CASSQGGLAGGPAGEEQFF. The CDR3 DNA sequence: TGCGCCAGCAGCCAGGGGGGGCTAGCGGGGGGGCCCGCCGGGGAGGAGCAGTTCTTC.

This clonotype was observed at least ten times. The chain recombines TRBV3-1 with TRBJ2-1; 14 nucleotides line up with TRBD2. The CDR3 loop spans 15 amino acids. Germline V CDR1 and CDR2: LGHDT, YNNKEL (reference sequence). J was trimmed by 10 bases and V by 3 bases; bases with no gene match: 5. CDR3 in amino acids: CASSQTSGGAGEQFF. DNA for the CDR3: TGTGCCAGCAGCCAGACTAGCGGGGGGGCGGGCGAGCAGTTCTTC.

This clonotype came up a few times. DNA of the CDR3: TGTGCCAGCAGCCGCATGACAGGGAGCACTGAAGCTTTCTTT. It encodes CASSRMTGSTEAFF. The J gene is TRBJ1-1, the V gene TRBV12-3 or TRBV12-4, with TRBD1 identical over 7 bases. V lost 6 bases and J lost 4; bases outside the gene matches: 8. The CDR3 contains 14 residues.

The chain is built from TRBV6-1 and TRBJ2-3, with D hard to call. Trimming took 5 bases from V and 0 from J, leaving 9 bases between them. The germline V gene encodes CDR1 MNHNS and CDR2 SASEGT. The CDR3 extends over 14 amino acids. The CDR3 DNA is TGTGCCAGCAGTCGGTCAGCTAGCACAGATACGCAGTATTTT. It codes for CASSRSASTDTQYF.

The J gene is TRBJ2-1, the V gene TRBV14, with D perhaps matching TRBD1 or TRBD2 (5 bases each). Between the trimmed V and J ends, which lost 4 bases and 5 bases, there was a span of 9 bases. The CDR3 is made up of 13 amino acids. The germline CDR1 and CDR2 sequences are SGHDN and FVKESK. The chain's CDR3 is CASSRDGHNEQFF. CDR3 DNA sequence: TGTGCCAGCAGCCGGGACGGACACAATGAGCAGTTCTTC.

This clonotype came up many times. The chain uses TRBV20-1 and TRBJ1-1; no clear D. The germline V gene encodes CDR1 DFQATT and CDR2 SNEGSKA (reference sequence). V was shortened by 7 bases and J by 4 bases, with 7 bases between the two germline ends. CDR3 length: 10 residues. Here the CDR3 DNA reads TGCAGTGTAGCCACCACTGAAGCTTTCTTT. Translating it yields CSVATTEAFF.

The chain is built from TRBV9 and TRBJ2-7, with D perhaps TRBD1 (6 bases). Germline V CDR1 and CDR2: SGDLS, YYNGEE. Trimming took 4 bases from V and 4 from J, leaving 18 bases between them. This CDR3 is 15 amino acids long. CDR3 sequence (DNA): TGTGCCAGCAGCACTGGGACATCTCCTATTTACGAGCAGTACTTC. It yields the protein CASSTGTSPIYEQYF.

This chain joins TRBV5-1 and TRBJ2-2, with 8 nucleotides matching TRBD1. The CDR3 has 16 amino acids. Germline CDR1 is SGHRS and CDR2 is YFSETQ. V was pared by 4 bases and J by 3 bases, with 8 bases of the junction left unmatched. CDR3 residues: CASSADRESDTGELFF. The DNA of the CDR3 is TGCGCCAGCAGCGCGGACAGGGAGAGCGACACCGGGGAGCTGTTTTTT.

This clonotype came up a few times. J is TRBJ2-3 and V is TRBV5-5; 7 bases agree with TRBD2. This CDR3 is built from 16 residues. V shed 4 bases, J shed 1 base, and the junction held 9 bases outside the gene matches. Germline V gene data show CDR1 as SGHKS and CDR2 as YYEKEE (reference sequence). The CDR3 coding sequence is TGTGCCAGCAGCCCTGCGAACAGCGGGGGCACAGATACGCAGTATTTT. It codes for CASSPANSGGTDTQYF.

V gene TRBV28 combines with J gene TRBJ2-6; no clear D gene. The CDR3 runs to 16 residues. Germline values: CDR1 MDHEN, CDR2 SYDVKM. The germline V and J ends were trimmed by 7 bases and 1 base, with 14 bases remaining between them. CDR3 sequence reads: CASNLSSGSGANVLTF. The CDR3, as DNA: TGTGCCAGCAATCTGTCGTCCGGGTCTGGGGCCAACGTCCTGACTTTC.

The table lists this clonotype with many counts. The chain combines TRBV27 with TRBJ1-5, with 10 bases that match TRBD1. The V segment lost 6 bases and the J segment 7 bases; nucleotides outside the gene matches: 3. The CDR3 is 13 amino acids. Germline V CDR1 and CDR2: MNHEY, SMNVEV (reference sequence). This CDR3 reads CASRRTGGQPQHF. In DNA, the CDR3 is TGTGCCAGCAGACGGACAGGGGGGCAGCCCCAGCATTTT.

This clonotype showed up just a few times. At one boundary the junction diverges from the germline segment, which might be a read error. V is TRBV6-1 and J is TRBJ2-7; D is uncertain. CDR1 is MNHNS and CDR2 is SASEGT in the germline V gene. The CDR3 spans 12 residues. CDR3: CANSETSYEQYF. The CDR3, as DNA: TGTGCCAACAGTGAAACTTCCTACGAGCAGTACTTC.

The chain combines TRBV20-1 with TRBJ2-6; D is undetermined. The CDR3 contains 13 residues. Germline V lookup: CDR1 DFQATT, CDR2 SNEGSKA (reference sequence). Trimming stripped 3 bases from V and 3 bases from J, with 6 bases between. The CDR3 DNA is TGCAGTGCTAGGGATTTTGGGGCCAACGTCCTGACTTTC. Protein: CSARDFGANVLTF.

The chain links TRBV13 to TRBJ1-1, with a weak D call TRBD1 (6 bases). The CDR3 is 15 amino acids. Germline V gene lookup returns CDR1 PRHDT and CDR2 FYEKMQ (reference sequence). Trimming removed 4 bases from V and 0 bases from J, with 12 bases in between. The CDR3 is CASSSTGLMNTEAFF. CDR3 DNA: TGTGCCAGCAGCTCCACAGGGTTAATGAACACTGAAGCTTTCTTT.

This clonotype came up many times. The J gene is TRBJ2-2, the V gene TRBV5-5; no clear D. V gave up 1 base and J gave up 5 bases, with 6 bases separating them. This CDR3 is built from 13 residues. The V gene's germline CDR1 is SGHKS and CDR2 YYEKEE (reference sequence). Here the CDR3 DNA reads TGTGCCAGCAGCTTGAATCCAACCGGGGAGCTGTTTTTT. This sequence encodes CASSLNPTGELFF.

This clonotype was detected ten times or more. This chain's CDR3 is CASSPLSDTQYF. DNA of the CDR3: TGTGCCAGCAGCCCTCTATCAGATACGCAGTATTTT. V is TRBV7-9 and J is TRBJ2-3; no definite D call. The CDR3 extends over 12 amino acids. V was pared by 5 bases and J by 4 bases, with 7 bases between. Germline-derived CDR1 and CDR2 are SEHNR and FQNEAQ (reference sequence).